The 24 T cell receptor beta chains given below trace back to one sample, sequenced in a study of blood T cells in healthy people across ages. Then a second PCR, running roughly 7 to 11 cycles, was carried out with a sample-barcoded 5' primer and a J-beta primer mix. TCRdb re-analysed the 5' RACE reads in MiXCR, keeping a single row per CDR3 protein. The sample lists about 1.4 million distinct CDR3 sequences, almost 60% occurring once. The sequenced sample consisted of blood. These receptors were taken from a man younger than 35 in good health.

The CDR3 region has the DNA TGTGCCAGCAGTCCCTCGCGCCAAACGGATGGCTACACCTTC. This codes for CASSPSRQTDGYTF. The chain recombines TRBV6-6 with TRBJ1-2, with D uncertain. The germline V and J ends were trimmed by 5 bases and 6 bases, with 16 bases remaining between them. The CDR3 contains 14 residues. In germline, CDR1 is MNHNY, CDR2 SVGAGI (reference sequence).

The sample holds a few counts of this clonotype. The genes are TRBV9 and TRBJ2-1; TRBD2 agrees at 9 bases. V lost 2 bases and J lost 4; bases outside the gene matches: 7. Germline CDR1 reads SGDLS; CDR2 reads YYNGEE. The CDR3 loop spans 16 amino acids. CDR3 loop: CASSVRVAGVYNEQFF. For the CDR3, the DNA is TGTGCCAGCAGCGTGCGGGTAGCGGGGGTTTACAATGAGCAGTTCTTC.

This chain links TRBV6-5 with TRBJ2-7; 11 bases fit TRBD2. CDR3 length: 13 amino acids. Trimming took 7 bases from V and 6 from J; bases not matched to a gene: 5. Germline-derived CDR1 and CDR2 are MNHEY and SVGAGI. The CDR3 region is CASILAGGSEQYF. DNA for the CDR3: TGTGCCAGCATCCTAGCGGGAGGATCCGAGCAGTACTTC.

The gene calls are TRBV7-9 and TRBJ2-5, with a weak D call TRBD1 (5 bases). The CDR3 totals 12 residues. Germline lookup yields CDR1 SEHNR and CDR2 FQNEAQ (reference sequence). Trimming left V 0 bases short and J 11 bases short, with 10 bases between. The CDR3 nucleotides are TGTGCCAGCAGCTTAGCGGGGCAGGAGCAGTACTTC. Residues: CASSLAGQEQYF.

This clonotype has a handful of counts. This chain joins TRBV20-1 and TRBJ1-2; D is uncertain. Trimming left V 6 bases short and J 10 bases short, with 9 bases between. CDR1 and CDR2 from the germline V gene are DFQATT and SNEGSKA (reference sequence). The CDR3 covers 9 residues. The CDR3 loop reads CSASPAYTF. CDR3 nucleotides: TGCAGTGCCAGCCCGGCCTACACCTTC.

The chain recombines TRBV6-1 with TRBJ1-3, with D tentatively TRBD1 (5 bases). The germline V gene has CDR1 MNHNS and CDR2 SASEGT. This CDR3 has 15 amino acids. Trimming left V 1 base short and J 4 bases short, with 11 bases between. The CDR3 here is CASSEVKGPGNTIYF. The CDR3, as DNA: TGTGCCAGCAGTGAAGTAAAGGGGCCCGGAAACACCATATATTTT.

The V gene is TRBV21-1, the J gene TRBJ2-1; the table names TRBD1, a call not compared with the DNA. TRBV21-1 is annotated as a pseudogene. This CDR3 comprises 18 residues. The CDR3 nucleotides are TGTGCCAGCAGCAACCGACGGGACGGGACCCCAACCTACAATGAGCAGTTCTTC. As protein: CASSNRRDGTPTYNEQFF.

The chain's CDR3 is CSVERGLRSGEQYF. For the CDR3, the DNA is TGCAGCGTTGAAAGGGGGCTTCGATCCGGCGAGCAGTACTTC. V gene TRBV29-1 combines with J gene TRBJ2-7; 7 bases align to TRBD1. V shed 2 bases and J 6 bases; nucleotides not matched to a gene: 10. Germline-derived CDR1 and CDR2 are SQVTM and ANQGSEA. The CDR3 consists of 14 residues.

This clonotype appeared a few times. The J gene is TRBJ2-7, the V gene TRBV20-1, with 7 nucleotides matching TRBD1. Germline loops: CDR1 DFQATT, CDR2 SNEGSKA (reference sequence). CDR3 length: 15 amino acids. With 6 bases clipped from V and 3 bases from J, the junction kept 14 bases outside the gene matches. CDR3 DNA: TGCAGTGCCAGCCATTGGGACAGAAACCTCTACGAGCAGTACTTC. This gives the protein CSASHWDRNLYEQYF.

This clonotype appeared a few times. V gene TRBV7-2 combines with J gene TRBJ2-5; possible D gene TRBD2, 7 bases. Between the trimmed V and J ends, which lost 6 bases and 1 base, there was a span of 15 bases. This CDR3 spans 15 amino acids. Germline V gene sequence: CDR1 SGHTA, CDR2 FQGNSA. This CDR3 is CASSRGAGFQETQYF. CDR3 nucleotides: TGTGCCAGCAGTCGGGGGGCAGGGTTCCAAGAGACCCAGTACTTC.

The chain employs TRBV6-1 and TRBJ2-3; the match to TRBD2 covers 7 bases. The CDR3 covers 16 residues. Germline V gives CDR1 MNHNS, CDR2 SASEGT. J gave up 0 bases and V 2 bases, and 5 bases lay outside the gene matches. The CDR3 sequence is CASSERGGFSTDTQYF. CDR3 sequence (DNA): TGTGCCAGCAGTGAAAGGGGAGGGTTTAGCACAGATACGCAGTATTTT.

The V gene is TRBV4-1, the J gene TRBJ1-2; D possibly corresponds to TRBD1 (5 bases). V was trimmed by 0 bases and J by 4 bases, leaving 12 bases between them. Germline-derived CDR1 and CDR2 are MGHRA and YSYEKL. CDR3 length equals 15 residues. The CDR3 protein is CASSQEFRDGYGYTF. The CDR3 bases are TGCGCCAGCAGCCAAGAATTCAGGGATGGCTATGGCTACACCTTC.

Only a few counts were recorded for this clonotype. The CDR3, as DNA: TGTGCCAGCACTGATGGTCCAGGGGGCCCGACTGAAGCTTTCTTT. This encodes CASTDGPGGPTEAFF. V usage is TRBV27 and J usage is TRBJ1-1; 8 bases align to TRBD1. The trim removed 7 bases at V and 5 bases at J, leaving 12 bases unmatched. Looked up from germline, CDR1 is MNHEY and CDR2 is SMNVEV (reference sequence). The CDR3 spans 15 residues.

This clonotype was detected only once. V gene TRBV7-9 combines with J gene TRBJ2-7, with 7 bases that match TRBD1. CDR3 size: 18 residues. Germline V lookup: CDR1 SEHNR, CDR2 FQNEAQ (reference sequence). J was trimmed by 4 bases and V by 4 bases; bases with no gene match: 19. CDR3 sequence: CASSSNRVRGTELYEQYF. CDR3 bases: TGTGCCAGCAGCTCAAACAGGGTACGAGGGACAGAACTATACGAGCAGTACTTC. The complete variable domain, with remaining parts taken from reference TRBV7-9 and TRBJ2-7, reads DTGVSQNPRHKITKRGQNVTFRCDPISEHNRLYWYRQTLGQGPEFLTYFQNEAQLEKSRLLSDRFSAERPKGSFSTLEIQRTEQGDSAMYLCASSSNRVRGTELYEQYFGPGTRLTVT.

The chain has TRBV12-3 or TRBV12-4 and TRBJ2-7; unclear D gene. This CDR3 region has 13 residues. Trimming stripped 5 bases from V and 0 bases from J, with 8 bases between. CDR3 DNA sequence: TGTGCCAGCAGTGCCAGCCTCTCCTACGAGCAGTACTTC. The encoded protein is CASSASLSYEQYF.

The chain combines TRBV21-1 with TRBJ2-1. TRBV21-1 is designated a pseudogene. The CDR3 totals 13 residues. CDR3 sequence reads: CASTGITYNEQFF. In DNA, the CDR3 is TGTGCCAGCACGGGGATTACCTACAATGAGCAGTTCTTC.

To note about this clonotype: The junction does not match germline at one end; this may be a read error. The chain is built from TRBV4-3 and TRBJ2-5; D gene ambiguous. The CDR3 is 17 residues long. The germline V gene has CDR1 LGHNA and CDR2 YSLEER. Written as DNA, the CDR3 is TGCGCCTGCAGCTCTTTTTTCGCGAAAGCCAGTCAAGAGACCCAGTACTTC. It specifies CACSSFFAKASQETQYF.

As concerns this clonotype: One end of the junction varies from germline; a read error may be responsible. The rearrangement links TRBV13 to TRBJ2-3; D not resolved. The CDR3 covers 16 residues. Germline CDR1 PRHDT, CDR2 FYEKMQ (reference sequence). The CDR3 sequence: CASSLRSGSPTDTQYF. The DNA for the CDR3 is TGTGCCAGCAGCTTACGGTCTGGCTCCCCCACAGACACGCAGTATTTT.

The genes are TRBV21-1 and TRBJ1-2. TRBV21-1 is shown as a pseudogene. The CDR3 has 13 residues. The CDR3 DNA is TGTGCCAGCAGCAAATTCGGATTCTATGGCTACACCTTC. It codes for CASSKFGFYGYTF.

This clonotype was picked up many times. This chain links TRBV6-4 with TRBJ1-2; 7 bases agree with TRBD1. With V trimmed by 6 bases and J by 5 bases, 6 bases remained unmatched. The germline V gene has CDR1 MRHNA and CDR2 SNTAGT. The CDR3 extends over 13 amino acids. The CDR3: CASSQGQQYGYTF. The DNA for the CDR3 is TGTGCCAGCAGCCAGGGACAGCAATATGGCTACACCTTC.

The genes are TRBV4-1 and TRBJ2-7; perhaps TRBD1 as D (6 bases). The CDR3 is 16 residues long. The germline V and J ends were trimmed by 2 bases and 0 bases, with 14 bases remaining between them. CDR1 is MGHRA and CDR2 is YSYEKL in the germline V gene. This CDR3 reads CASSQQGPPNSYEQYF. The CDR3 DNA reads as TGCGCCAGCAGCCAACAGGGGCCTCCCAACTCCTACGAGCAGTACTTC.

In this sample, this clonotype turned up a few times. This chain links TRBV7-9 with TRBJ2-5, with 9 bases that match TRBD1. The CDR3 runs to 14 residues. After removal of 3 bases from V and 4 bases from J, the junction contained 3 bases not matched to a gene. Germline V lookup: CDR1 SEHNR, CDR2 FQNEAQ (reference sequence). Here the CDR3 reads CASSLDRGLETQYF. The CDR3 nucleotides read TGTGCCAGCAGCTTGGACAGGGGATTAGAGACCCAGTACTTC.

The chain is built from TRBV3-1 and TRBJ2-5, with TRBD1 matching over 10 bases. With the DNA end fitting TRBJ2-7 better, the J assignment may be wrong. CDR3 length: 15 residues. CDR1 and CDR2 (germline): LGHDT, YNNKEL (reference sequence). DNA of the CDR3: TGTGCCAGCAGCCAACTTAGGACAGGGGGGAACGAGCAGTACTTC. This gives the protein CASSQLRTGGNEQYF.

The chain combines TRBV6-5 with TRBJ2-4; 7 nucleotides match TRBD2. The end of the DNA is better explained by TRBJ2-7, so the J call may be wrong. The CDR3 has 15 residues. Germline V gene data show CDR1 as MNHEY and CDR2 as SVGAGI. The CDR3 DNA reads as TGTGCCAGCAGTTACTCGCGGGACTACTCCTACGAGCAGTACTTC. Translation: CASSYSRDYSYEQYF.